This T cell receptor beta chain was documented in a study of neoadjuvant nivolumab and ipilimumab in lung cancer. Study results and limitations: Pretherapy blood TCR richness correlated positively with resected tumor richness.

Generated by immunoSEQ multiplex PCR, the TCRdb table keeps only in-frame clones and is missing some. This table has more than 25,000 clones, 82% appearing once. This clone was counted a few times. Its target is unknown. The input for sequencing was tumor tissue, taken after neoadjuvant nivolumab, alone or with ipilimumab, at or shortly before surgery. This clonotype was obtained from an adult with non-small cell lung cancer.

DNA of the CDR3: TGTGCCAGCAGCGCCTCAGTGATCACTGAAGCTTTCTTT. Encoded protein: CASSASVITEAFF. The chain couples TRBV9 to TRBJ1-1; no clear D gene. The CDR3 extends over 13 amino acids. Germline values: CDR1 SGDLS, CDR2 YYNGEE. V lost 3 bases and J 4 bases, leaving 10 bases between the germline ends.